This T cell receptor (beta chain) was sequenced during a study of T-cell reconstitution after alpha-beta-depleted transplantation in children. Unique molecular identifiers featured in how the TCRbeta library was prepared. TCRdb re-called the PCR reads with MiXCR, one entry per CDR3 protein. The table lists about 580,000 distinct CDR3 sequences, 25% to 30% of them singletons. This clonotype was recorded a few times. V was pared by 3 bases and J by 4 bases, with 11 bases of the junction left unmatched. This CDR3 region has 17 residues. CDR1 is MDHEN, CDR2 SYDVKM, per germline. The sequences come from PBMCs, collected before TCRalphabeta/CD19-depleted stem cell transplant. The chain combines TRBV28 with TRBJ2-7, with 11 bases fitting TRBD2. This receptor was identified in a boy less than two years old with Wiskott-Aldrich syndrome, due to receive a stem cell transplant. The CDR3 DNA is TGTGCCAGCAGTTTGGACGTTAGCGGGAGGGCCGAGTACGAGCAGTACTTC. Translation gives CASSLDVSGRAEYEQYF.